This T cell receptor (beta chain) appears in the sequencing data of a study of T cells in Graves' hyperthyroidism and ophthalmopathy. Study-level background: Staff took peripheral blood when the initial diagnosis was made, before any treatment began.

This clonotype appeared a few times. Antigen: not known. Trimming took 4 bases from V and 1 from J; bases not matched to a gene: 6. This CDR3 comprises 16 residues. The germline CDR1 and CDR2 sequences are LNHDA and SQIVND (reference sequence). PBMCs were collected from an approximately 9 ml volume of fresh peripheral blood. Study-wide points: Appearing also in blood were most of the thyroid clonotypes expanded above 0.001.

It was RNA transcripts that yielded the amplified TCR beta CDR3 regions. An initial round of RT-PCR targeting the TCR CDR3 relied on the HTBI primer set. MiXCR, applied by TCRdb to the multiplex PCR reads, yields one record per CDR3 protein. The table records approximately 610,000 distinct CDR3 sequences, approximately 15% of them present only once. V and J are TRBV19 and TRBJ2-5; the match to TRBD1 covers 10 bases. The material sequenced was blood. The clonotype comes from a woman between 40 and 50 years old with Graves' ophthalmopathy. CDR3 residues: CASSTRQGAGQETQYF. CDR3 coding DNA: TGTGCCAGTAGTACAAGACAGGGGGCTGGCCAAGAGACCCAGTACTTC.